The present entry profiles one T cell receptor beta chain with its context. This clonotype turned up a few times. Its antigen is unknown. Base qualities are not recorded, but no much larger clone differs from it by a single base. The sample belongs to a study of blood T cells in healthy people across ages (dated by TCRdb to the mid-2010s). Regarding the research as a whole: In model experiments, template switching captured roughly one uniquely barcoded TCR beta cDNA molecule for every two T cells. To track age-related changes in TCR beta repertoire diversity, the study relied on deep sequencing normalized with unique cDNA molecular identifiers. Donors were grouped into four age groups: young (average 16 years), middle-aged (39), aged (62) and long-lived (roughly 80). To avoid experimental bias, donors of different ages were spread randomly across the sequencing lanes. Two additional independent replicas of 1 million unique cDNA reads from the same blood draw were analyzed for two donors (one aged 18 to 30 and one aged 80 or older).

The roughly 42 donors, aged about 6 to 100 years, were systemically healthy Caucasian individuals from Russia. Roughly 11 milliliters of peripheral blood were drawn from each donor into EDTA-treated Vacutainer tubes. PBMCs were isolated by Ficoll-Paque density-gradient centrifugation, with at least 7 million obtained per sample. Total RNA was extracted from PBMCs with Trizol reagent, with at least 5 micrograms obtained per sample. The percentages of naive CD45RAhigh/CD27high T cells were determined by flow cytometry on a PBMC aliquot from every donor. What the work shows at the level of the full study, not this receptor alone: The CMV infection status of donors was not known, potentially confounding age-related changes in expanded clonotypes. Compared with the aged group, the long-lived group had more naive CD4+ T cells, fewer expanded clones and increased TCR diversity, suggesting age selection. Total diversity estimates from one million sequenced T cells were considered lower bounds and underestimates. Conclusive comparison of naive and antigen-experienced compartments was prevented by the profiling of bulk unsorted PBMCs. Observed TCR beta diversity correlated strongly with the percentage of naive T cells measured by flow cytometry. Observed TCR beta diversity per million T cells fell roughly linearly with age, and a significant reduction was already apparent by age about 36.

V is pared back by 5 bases and J by 2 bases, with 11 bases lying between the germline termini. The CDR3 numbers 14 residues from cysteine through phenylalanine. The sequence is cut down to CDR3 DNA, 42 bases in frame from base 1. Looking up the germline V gene yields CDR1 SGHAT and CDR2 FQNNGV. The library was produced with 5' RACE. A second PCR of about 6 to 11 cycles was performed with a sample-barcoded 5' primer and a J-beta primer mix. Each TCR beta cDNA molecule received a unique molecular identifier from a template-switch 5' adaptor carrying 12 random nucleotides. Each sample yielded at least 3 million CDR3-containing paired-end reads. First-strand cDNA synthesis was performed from all RNA using the Mint cDNA synthesis kit, with priming by a TRBC-specific oligonucleotide. Following uracil-DNA glycosylase treatment, a first 18-cycle PCR with universal primers M1SS and BC2_uni_R was performed on all cDNA. Per the original workflow: Each sample was normalized by randomly selecting 1 million high-quality reads, each carrying a distinct molecular identifier. Reads sharing molecular identifiers were discarded rather than binned into consensus sequences. MiTCR, run with a Q25 quality threshold and the strictest error-elimination algorithm, handled CDR3 identification, clonotype clustering and error correction. A nonparametric unseen species model with Euler transformation was used to estimate a lower bound on total TCR beta diversity. Using fastp at Q25 and MiXCR, TCRdb reprocessed the public reads and kept productive beta chains. One record per CDR3 amino acid sequence lists the most common genes and DNA. TCRdb's processing, not the authors', yielded these V and J calls. The sample table lists fewer than 2 million distinct CDR3 sequences, roughly 43% of them with a count of one. The top ten clonotypes cover approximately 22% of the sample.

The rearranged segments are TRBV11-2 and TRBJ2-3; no D segment can be confidently identified. This TCR derives from a human donor in good health. Specimen: blood. The sequence in DNA is TGTGCCAGCAGCCCCGGTGGGCACACAGATACGCAGTATTTT. It translates as CASSPGGHTDTQYF.